This passage covers 15 T cell receptor beta chains from one sample sequenced in a study of shared clonotypes between healthy human individuals (TCRdb year 2020). Receptor libraries were prepared by the immunoSEQ multiplex PCR assay. TCRdb took over this immuneACCESS table, retaining in-frame rearrangements with V and J assigned. Such tables are incomplete; in checked studies, under half of the missing clones stem from an unresolved V gene, and the remainder is unexplained. This sample comprises roughly 2.1 million clones, just over 90% of them detected only once. 1.5% to 2% of the sample is in the top ten clones. For the CD8 naive samples, CD45RO-negative cells were positively selected for CCR7, yielding a CD45RA+CCR7+ population from which TemRA cells were excluded. Sequences were obtained from naive CD8+ T cells from PBMCs. Reading the label with the study, this specimen's cell subset or site is: CD45RA+CCR7+. These receptors all stem from a man between 18 and 29 years old in good health. Some clones in this sample may be carry-over from other donors' samples.

The chain employs TRBV10-2 and TRBJ1-1; D unclear. This CDR3 contains 13 residues. Germline V gene data show CDR1 as WSHSY and CDR2 as SAAADI. Trimming took 4 bases from V and 1 from J, leaving 7 bases between them. CDR3 in DNA: TGCGCCAGCAGTGCCGCAGAGAACACTGAAGCTTTCTTT. It is translated as CASSAAENTEAFF.

The table lists this clone with a count of one. The rearrangement joins TRBV4-3 to TRBJ2-3; TRBD2 matches 7 bases. The trim removed 4 bases at V and 2 bases at J, leaving 6 bases unmatched. Germline V gene lookup returns CDR1 LGHNA and CDR2 YSLEER. The CDR3 spans 15 residues. The CDR3 spells CASSPRGVYTDTQYF. In DNA, the CDR3 is TGCGCCAGCAGCCCTCGGGGGGTATACACAGATACGCAGTATTTT.

The chain joins TRBV10-3 to TRBJ2-7; perhaps D is TRBD1 or TRBD2 (6 bases each). Trimming removed 2 bases at V and 3 bases at J, with 20 bases between. The germline V gene encodes CDR1 ENHRY and CDR2 SYGVKD. This CDR3 contains 17 residues. The CDR3 loop reads CAISESAGGGSVYEQYF. The CDR3 nucleotides are TGTGCCATCAGTGAGAGTGCTGGAGGGGGATCGGTCTACGAGCAGTACTTC.

V gene TRBV7-9 combines with J gene TRBJ1-2, with D hard to call. Looked up from germline, CDR1 is SEHNR and CDR2 is FQNEAQ (reference sequence). This CDR3 region has 15 residues. V lost 5 bases and J 5 bases, leaving 18 bases between the germline ends. CDR3 sequence: CASSPVGGMGYGYTF. As DNA, the CDR3 is TGTGCCAGCAGCCCCGTGGGAGGGATGGGGTATGGCTACACCTTC.

The chain has TRBV10-3 and TRBJ2-7; unclear D gene. In germline, CDR1 is ENHRY, CDR2 SYGVKD. This CDR3 is built from 16 residues. Trimming stripped 3 bases from V and 0 bases from J, with 15 bases between. The CDR3 reads CAISESVLSFSYEQYF. DNA for the CDR3: TGTGCCATCAGTGAATCCGTCCTGAGTTTCTCCTACGAGCAGTACTTC.

This sequence joins TRBV27 and TRBJ2-2; 7 bases match TRBD1. CDR1 and CDR2 (germline): MNHEY, SMNVEV (reference sequence). The CDR3 is made up of 14 amino acids. Trimming at V came to 5 bases and at J to 6 bases, leaving 6 bases not matched to a gene. CDR3 coding DNA: TGTGCCAGCAGTACAGGGGAGTACCCCGGGGAGCTGTTTTTT. This sequence encodes CASSTGEYPGELFF.

The J gene is TRBJ2-7, the V gene TRBV15; D perhaps matches TRBD2 (5 bases). The CDR3 runs to 14 residues. V lost 1 base to trimming and J lost 1 base, with 8 bases between them. The germline V gene encodes CDR1 LNHNV and CDR2 YYDKDF (reference sequence). In nucleotides, the CDR3 is TGTGCCACCAGCAGAGTCGGGGTGTCCTACGAGCAGTACTTC. Translation: CATSRVGVSYEQYF.

The chain joins TRBV27 to TRBJ1-2; D is uncertain. V was trimmed by 4 bases and J by 8 bases, leaving 14 bases between them. Per the germline V gene, CDR1 is MNHEY and CDR2 is SMNVEV (reference sequence). This CDR3 region has 13 residues. CDR3 in DNA: TGTGCCAGCAGTTCCTCCCCAGTTGGGGGCTACACCTTC. Translating it yields CASSSSPVGGYTF.

In this sample, this clone turned up once. This chain links TRBV6-6 with TRBJ2-1; D call uncertain. This CDR3 region has 13 residues. V lost 2 bases and J lost 5, with 7 bases in between. Per germline, CDR1 MNHNY and CDR2 SVGAGI (reference sequence). The CDR3 region has the DNA TGTGCCAGCAGTTACCTTTTACACAATGAGCAGTTCTTC. Amino acids: CASSYLLHNEQFF.

About this clone: Other DNA sequences from this sample encode an identical CDR3 as well. This chain connects TRBV5-6 to TRBJ1-2; D unclear. The CDR3 is made up of 13 amino acids. Germline CDR1 reads SGHDT; CDR2 reads YYEEEE. V dropped 0 bases and J dropped 4 bases, with 7 bases sitting between them. The CDR3 region is CASSLGAGYGYTF. The CDR3 DNA reads as TGTGCCAGCAGCTTGGGGGCGGGCTATGGCTACACCTTC. Filled out from reference TRBV5-6 and TRBJ1-2, the complete variable domain reads DAGVTQSPTHLIKTRGQQVTLRCSPKSGHDTVSWYQQALGQGPQFIFQYYEEEERQRGNFPDRFSGHQFPNYSSELNVNALLLGDSALYLCASSLGAGYGYTFGSGTRLTVV.

The table lists this clone with a count of one. This sequence joins TRBV27 and TRBJ2-1; D uncertain. CDR1 is MNHEY and CDR2 is SMNVEV in the germline V gene (reference sequence). The CDR3 consists of 11 residues. The ends were cut back, 6 bases at V and 8 bases at J, with 8 bases in the middle. The CDR3 DNA follows: TGTGCCAGCAGGTATCAGTATGAGCAGTTCTTC. Amino acids: CASRYQYEQFF.

The V call is TRBV2, the J call TRBJ2-1; 14 bases line up with TRBD2. Unmatched junction bases numbered 8, after V lost 5 bases and J lost 8 bases. The CDR3 consists of 16 residues. Germline CDR1 SNHLY, CDR2 FYNNEI. Written as DNA, the CDR3 is TGTGCCAGCAGTAAGACTAGCGGGAGGGCCATCGATGAGCAGTTCTTC. Translating it yields CASSKTSGRAIDEQFF. Based on the CDR3 plus reference TRBV2 and TRBJ2-1, the full variable domain is EPEVTQTPSHQVTQMGQEVILRCVPISNHLYFYWYRQILGQKVEFLVSFYNNEISEKSEIFDDQFSVERPDGSNFTLKIRSTKLEDSAMYFCASSKTSGRAIDEQFFGPGTRLTVL.

This sequence joins TRBV5-4 and TRBJ2-4; D is unclear. Trimming took off 4 bases at V and 2 bases at J, with 10 bases between the two ends. Germline V gives CDR1 SGHNT, CDR2 YYREEE (reference sequence). The CDR3 contains 14 residues. The CDR3 protein is CASSIGETKNIQYF. In DNA, the CDR3 is TGTGCCAGCAGCATAGGTGAGACCAAAAACATTCAGTACTTC.

The chain is built from TRBV4-3 and TRBJ2-7; 14 bases are shared with TRBD2. Trimming cost V 4 bases and J 6 bases; bases outside gene matches: 11. The V gene's germline CDR1 is LGHNA and CDR2 YSLEER. The CDR3 extends over 17 amino acids. The CDR3 DNA follows: TGCGCCAGCAGCCTCGGGACTAGCGGGAGCCTCCAGGCCGAGCAGTACTTC. Translated: CASSLGTSGSLQAEQYF.

CDR3 sequence (DNA): TGCAGCGTTACGGGACTAGCGGGAGTCGGAAGGAGTCACGAGCAGTACTTC. Protein: CSVTGLAGVGRSHEQYF. The chain combines TRBV29-1 with TRBJ2-7, with 14 bases identical to TRBD2. After removal of 5 bases from V and 5 bases from J, the junction contained 14 bases not matched to a gene. Germline V CDR1 and CDR2: SQVTM, ANQGSEA. CDR3 size: 17 residues.